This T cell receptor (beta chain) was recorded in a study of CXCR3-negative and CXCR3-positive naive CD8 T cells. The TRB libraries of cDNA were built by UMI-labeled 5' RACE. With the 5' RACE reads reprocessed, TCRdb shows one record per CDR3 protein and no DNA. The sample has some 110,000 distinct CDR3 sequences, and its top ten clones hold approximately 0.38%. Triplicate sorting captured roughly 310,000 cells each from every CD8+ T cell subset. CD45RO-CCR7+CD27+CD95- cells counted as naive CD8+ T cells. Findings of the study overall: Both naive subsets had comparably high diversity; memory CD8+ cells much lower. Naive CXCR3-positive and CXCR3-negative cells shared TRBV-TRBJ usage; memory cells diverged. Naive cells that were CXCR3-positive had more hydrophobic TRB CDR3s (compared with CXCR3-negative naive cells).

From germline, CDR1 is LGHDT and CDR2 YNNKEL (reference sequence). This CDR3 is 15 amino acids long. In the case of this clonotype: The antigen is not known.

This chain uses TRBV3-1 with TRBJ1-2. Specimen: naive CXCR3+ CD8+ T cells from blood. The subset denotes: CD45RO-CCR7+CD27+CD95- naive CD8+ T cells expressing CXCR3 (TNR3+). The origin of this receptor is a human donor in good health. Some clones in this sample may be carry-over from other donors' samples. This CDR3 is CASSQEEGANYGYTF. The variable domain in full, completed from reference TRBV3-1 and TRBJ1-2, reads DTAVSQTPKYLVTQMGNDKSIKCEQNLGHDTMYWYKQDSKKFLKIMFSYNNKELIINETVPNRFSPKSPDKAHLNLHINSLELGDSAVYFCASSQEEGANYGYTFGSGTRLTVV.